This TCR beta chain was documented in a study of persistence of HIV-infected CD4 T cells (dated by TCRdb to about 2020). Background for the entire study: CMV- and HIV-1 Gag-responding CD4+ T cells were isolated from ART-treated individuals so that antigen-driven clonal expansion of HIV-1-infected cells could be examined. Peripheral blood samples of up to about 180 mL were obtained at multiple time points, with the exception of two participants, for whom leukapheresis was performed at a single time point. Proviral sequencing was used to assess clonality among infected cells, whereas TCRbeta sequencing gauged the clonality of all cells within each sorted population. The TCR cluster analysis across participants included 8 participants for CMV and about 7 participants for Gag. Participants had been on suppressive ART for a median of 8 years.

According to the germline V gene, CDR1 reads MDHEN and CDR2 reads SYDVKM. The CDR3, from cysteine to phenylalanine, totals 17 residues. The retained sequence is limited to the CDR3, 51 bases, with the frame set at the first base. Trimming accounts for 5 bases at V and 4 bases at J, while the number of junction bases matched to no gene is 13. Interpreted using the paper, the treatment or condition label stands for: suppressive antiretroviral therapy. A pool of overlapping HIV-1 Gag 15-mer peptides, at roughly 1 ug per peptide per mL, was used to stimulate the cells. Memory populations depleted of antigen-responding cells were obtained by sorting nonresponding CD40L-negative CD69-negative CD45RO-high memory CD4+ T cells. HIV-1-infected adults in whom suppressive ART had been started during chronic infection were enrolled as participants. For at least 4 years, participants had undetectable plasma HIV-1 RNA, below 50 copies/mL. To be included, a participant needed positive CMV serology and a CD4+ T cell count above 400 cells/uL. Before stimulation, PBMCs were isolated using density centrifugation and depleted of CD8+ T cells. Stimulation of CD8-depleted PBMCs was carried out for approximately 17 hours with anti-CD28/CD49d costimulation, CD40-blocking antibody and enfuvirtide, to prevent new infections. Cell sorting was done on a Beckman Coulter MoFlo Legacy or XDP sorter, and dead cells were excluded with propidium iodide. Genomic DNA was extracted with the QIAamp DNA Mini Kit for samples above one million cells, otherwise with the Quick-DNA Microprep Kit.

The immunoSEQ hsTCRB assay version 4 in survey mode was used to sequence TCRbeta repertoires from genomic DNA. For TCRbeta sequencing, genomic DNA was diluted to 10 ng/uL, and up to about 1 ug was used per sample. Per the original workflow: TCRbeta data were analyzed in ImmunoSeq Analyzer 3.0, with diversity computed on productive nucleotide rearrangements. Lower-bound TCR diversity was estimated with the improved Chao index, and clonality with the Gini coefficient using the Immunarch R package. Different nucleotide rearrangements encoding the same CDR3beta amino acid sequence were treated as distinct clonotypes. Differential abundance analysis identified TCRbeta sequences significantly enriched in antigen-responding cells relative to anti-CD3/anti-CD28-activated cells. GLIPH2 clustered TCRs by predicted peptide-MHC specificity, both within individual participants and across merged participant data sets. Not all clones reach the TCRdb copy of this immuneACCESS table, which keeps in-frame sequences only. Checked studies attribute under half of the gap to unresolved V genes and leave the rest unexplained. V and J calls and clone size are those listed in that table; D and trimming were worked out from the DNA. Counted in this sample were about 36,000 clones; under 90% of them appeared once. Of the sample, 5% to 5.5% is held by the ten largest clones.

To note about this clone: The specificity of this receptor is unknown. No base quality values were provided; no much bigger clone lies one nucleotide off.

General conclusions and limits of the study: TCRbeta richness in CMV- and Gag-responding cells was significantly lower than in anti-CD3/anti-CD28-responding cells; CMV-responding cells had higher oligoclonality than CD3/CD28-stimulated and Gag-responding cells. Only a small number of individuals took part in the study, and only a limited range of antigens was tested. Because the TCR analyses were done in bulk, restricting them to just the rare CMV-responding cells that actually carried HIV-1 proviruses was not possible. Antigen-responding cells were enriched for degenerate expanded CDR3beta sequences, which suggests convergent selection of CD4+ responses to CMV and Gag. Within the same sorted populations, TCR oligoclonality correlated with proviral oligoclonality.

Source: cultured CD4+ T cells from PBMCs, taken from a patient who received antiretroviral therapy. In the paper's terms, the cell subset or site label means: CD40L-CD69- CD45RO-high memory CD4 T cells not responding to Gag peptides. The chain is encoded by TRBV28 joined to TRBJ2-1; 8 nucleotides in the junction match TRBD2. The sequence derives from an adult with HIV. The donor label of this sample is uncertain. CDR3 reads: CASSRNPGTRTYNEQFF. The nucleotide sequence is given as TGTGCCAGCAGTCGAAACCCCGGGACTAGGACTTACAATGAGCAGTTCTTC.